The clone carrying this T cell receptor beta chain was seen a handful of times. The sample comes from a study of blood T cell repertoires in COVID-19. TCRdb keeps only in-frame clones here, not all; method: immunoSEQ multiplex PCR. Among about 400,000 clones listed, about 85% were seen once. Trimming took off 7 bases at V and 0 bases at J, with 10 bases between the two ends. There are 14 residues in the CDR3. Looked up from germline, CDR1 is SNHLY and CDR2 is FYNNEI. The chain is built from TRBV2 and TRBJ1-3, with TRBD1 as a possible D gene (6 bases). This TCR came from a woman between 18 and 29 years old with acute COVID-19. The sequenced sample consisted of PBMCs or T cells enriched from blood (not recorded which). The CDR3 DNA follows: TGTGCCAGCACCAGGACAGACTCTGGAAACACCATATATTTT. Encoded protein: CASTRTDSGNTIYF.